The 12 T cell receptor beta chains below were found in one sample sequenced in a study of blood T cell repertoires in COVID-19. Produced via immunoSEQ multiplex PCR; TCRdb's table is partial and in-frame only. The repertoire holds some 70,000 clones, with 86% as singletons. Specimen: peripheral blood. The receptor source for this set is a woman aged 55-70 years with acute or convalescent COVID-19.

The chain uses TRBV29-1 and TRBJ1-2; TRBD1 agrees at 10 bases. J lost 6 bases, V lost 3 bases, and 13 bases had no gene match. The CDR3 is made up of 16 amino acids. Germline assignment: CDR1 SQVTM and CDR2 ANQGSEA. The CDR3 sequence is CSVEHWTGQGKDGYTF. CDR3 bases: TGCAGCGTTGAGCACTGGACGGGACAGGGGAAAGATGGCTACACCTTC.

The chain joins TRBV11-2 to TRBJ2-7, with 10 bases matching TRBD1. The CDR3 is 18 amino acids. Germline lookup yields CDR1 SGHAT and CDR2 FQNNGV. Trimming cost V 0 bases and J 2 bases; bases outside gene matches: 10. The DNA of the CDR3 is TGTGCCAGCAGCTTAGAAGGTAGGGACAGGGGTACCGCCTACGAGCAGTACTTC. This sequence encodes CASSLEGRDRGTAYEQYF.

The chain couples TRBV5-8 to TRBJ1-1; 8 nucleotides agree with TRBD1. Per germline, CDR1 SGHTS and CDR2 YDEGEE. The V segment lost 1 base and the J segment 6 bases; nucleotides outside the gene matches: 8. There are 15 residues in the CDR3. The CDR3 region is CASSLWQGADSEAFF. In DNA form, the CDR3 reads TGTGCCAGCAGCTTGTGGCAGGGGGCTGATTCTGAAGCTTTCTTT.

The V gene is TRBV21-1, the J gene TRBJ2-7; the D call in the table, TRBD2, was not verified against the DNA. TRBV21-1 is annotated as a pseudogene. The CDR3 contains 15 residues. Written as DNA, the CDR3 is TGTGCCAGCAGCAAAGTTCGGTCCCCCACCTACGAGCAGTACTTC. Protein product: CASSKVRSPTYEQYF.

In nucleotides, the CDR3 is TGTGCCAGCAGCCGAAGACAGGGTACAGAGACCCAGTACTTC. It codes for CASSRRQGTETQYF. J is TRBJ2-5 and V is TRBV9; 7 bases align to TRBD1. The CDR3 consists of 14 residues. Unmatched junction bases numbered 7, after V lost 4 bases and J lost 4 bases. Germline lookup yields CDR1 SGDLS and CDR2 YYNGEE.

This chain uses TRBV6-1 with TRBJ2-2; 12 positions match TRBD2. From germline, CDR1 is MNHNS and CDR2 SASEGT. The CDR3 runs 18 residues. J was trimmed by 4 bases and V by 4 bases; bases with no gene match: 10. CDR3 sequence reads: CASSGGRLAGAGTGELFF. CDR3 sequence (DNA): TGTGCCAGCAGTGGGGGCCGACTAGCGGGAGCGGGCACCGGGGAGCTGTTTTTT.

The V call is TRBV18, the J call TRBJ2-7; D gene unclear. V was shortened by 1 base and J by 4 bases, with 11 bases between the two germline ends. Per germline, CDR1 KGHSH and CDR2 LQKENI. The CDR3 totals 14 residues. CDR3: CASSPQLDLYEQYF. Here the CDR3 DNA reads TGTGCCAGCTCACCACAACTCGACTTGTACGAGCAGTACTTC.

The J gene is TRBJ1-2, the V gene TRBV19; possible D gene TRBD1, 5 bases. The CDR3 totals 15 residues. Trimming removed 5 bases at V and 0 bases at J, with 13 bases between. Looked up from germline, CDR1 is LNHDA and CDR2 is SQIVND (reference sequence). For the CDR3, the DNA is TGTGCCAGTAGTGACAGACTGCTAGCTAACTATGGCTACACCTTC. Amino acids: CASSDRLLANYGYTF.

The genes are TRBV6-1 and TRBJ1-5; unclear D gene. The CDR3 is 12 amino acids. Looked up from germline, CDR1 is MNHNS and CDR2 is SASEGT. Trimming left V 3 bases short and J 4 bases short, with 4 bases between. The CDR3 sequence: CASSDRNQPQHF. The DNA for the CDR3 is TGTGCCAGCAGTGACCGGAATCAGCCCCAGCATTTT.

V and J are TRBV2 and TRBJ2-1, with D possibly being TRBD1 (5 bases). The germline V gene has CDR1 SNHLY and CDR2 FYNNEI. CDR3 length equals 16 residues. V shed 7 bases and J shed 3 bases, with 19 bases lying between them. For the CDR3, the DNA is TGTGCCAGCAAGCCGACAGAAGGGCTACTCTACAATGAGCAGTTCTTC. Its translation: CASKPTEGLLYNEQFF.

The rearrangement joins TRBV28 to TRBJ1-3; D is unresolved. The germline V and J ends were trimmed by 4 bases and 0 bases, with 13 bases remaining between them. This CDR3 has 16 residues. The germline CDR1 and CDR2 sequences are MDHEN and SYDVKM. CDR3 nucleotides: TGTGCCAGCAGTTCCGGCGGGGTCCGCTCTGGAAACACCATATATTTT. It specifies CASSSGGVRSGNTIYF.

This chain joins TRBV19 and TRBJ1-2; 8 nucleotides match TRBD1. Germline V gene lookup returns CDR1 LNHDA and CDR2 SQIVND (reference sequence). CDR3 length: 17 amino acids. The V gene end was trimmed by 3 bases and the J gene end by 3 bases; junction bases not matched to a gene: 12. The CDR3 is CASSIDTGTGYHYGYTF. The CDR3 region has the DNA TGTGCCAGTAGTATCGATACCGGGACAGGTTATCACTATGGCTACACCTTC.